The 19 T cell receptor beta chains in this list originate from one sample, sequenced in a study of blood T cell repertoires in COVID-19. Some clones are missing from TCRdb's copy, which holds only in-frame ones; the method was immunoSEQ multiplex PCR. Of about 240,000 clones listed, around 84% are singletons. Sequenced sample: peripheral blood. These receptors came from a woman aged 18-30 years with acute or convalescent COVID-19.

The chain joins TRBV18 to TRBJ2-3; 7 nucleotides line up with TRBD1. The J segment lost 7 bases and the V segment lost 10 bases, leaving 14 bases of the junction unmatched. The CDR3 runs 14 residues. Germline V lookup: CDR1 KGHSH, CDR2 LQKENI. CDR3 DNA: TGTGCCACCGAAACCGGGACAGAGGGGTATACGCAGTATTTT. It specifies CATETGTEGYTQYF.

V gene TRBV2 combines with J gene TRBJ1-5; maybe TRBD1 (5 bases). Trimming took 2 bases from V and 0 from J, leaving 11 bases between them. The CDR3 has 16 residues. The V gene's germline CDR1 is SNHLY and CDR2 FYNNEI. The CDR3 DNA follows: TGTGCCAGCAGTGAATGGAAGGGGAATAGCAATCAGCCCCAGCATTTT. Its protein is CASSEWKGNSNQPQHF.

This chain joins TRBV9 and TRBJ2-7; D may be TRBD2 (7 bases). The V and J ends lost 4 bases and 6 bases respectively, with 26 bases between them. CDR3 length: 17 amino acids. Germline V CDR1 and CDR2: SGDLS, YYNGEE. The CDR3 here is CASSPHLGGARVGEQYF. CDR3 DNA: TGTGCCAGCAGCCCTCACTTGGGGGGGGCTCGCGTGGGCGAGCAGTACTTC.

CDR3 protein: CASSLRTAVEAFF. The CDR3 DNA sequence: TGTGCCAGCAGTTTGAGGACAGCCGTTGAAGCTTTCTTT. The V call is TRBV12-3 or TRBV12-4, the J call TRBJ1-1, with D possibly TRBD1 on 6 matching bases. CDR3 length: 13 amino acids. Trimming removed 3 bases at V and 7 bases at J, with 12 bases between.

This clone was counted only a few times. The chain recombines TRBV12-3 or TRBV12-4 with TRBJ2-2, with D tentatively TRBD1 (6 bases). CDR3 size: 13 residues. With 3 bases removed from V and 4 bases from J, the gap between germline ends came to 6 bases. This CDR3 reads CASSFRGTGELFF. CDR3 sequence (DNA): TGTGCCAGCAGTTTCAGGGGCACCGGGGAGCTGTTTTTT.

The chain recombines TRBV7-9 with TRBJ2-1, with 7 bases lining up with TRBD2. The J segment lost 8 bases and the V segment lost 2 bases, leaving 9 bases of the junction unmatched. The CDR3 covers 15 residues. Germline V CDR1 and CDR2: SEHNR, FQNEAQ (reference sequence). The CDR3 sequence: CASSLLRTSSYEQFF. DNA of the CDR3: TGTGCCAGCAGCTTACTCCGGACTAGTTCGTATGAGCAGTTCTTC.

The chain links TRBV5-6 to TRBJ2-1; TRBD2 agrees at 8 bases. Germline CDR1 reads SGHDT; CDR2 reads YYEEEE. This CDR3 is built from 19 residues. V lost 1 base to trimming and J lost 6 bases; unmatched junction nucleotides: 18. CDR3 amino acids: CASSLLFTRPLAETNEQFF. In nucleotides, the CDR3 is TGTGCCAGCAGCTTGTTGTTCACAAGACCACTAGCGGAGACCAATGAGCAGTTCTTC.

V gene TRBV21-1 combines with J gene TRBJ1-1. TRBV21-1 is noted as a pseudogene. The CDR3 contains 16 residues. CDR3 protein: CASSPRGKGLNTEAFF. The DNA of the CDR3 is TGTGCCAGCAGCCCCCGAGGGAAGGGCCTGAACACTGAAGCTTTCTTT.

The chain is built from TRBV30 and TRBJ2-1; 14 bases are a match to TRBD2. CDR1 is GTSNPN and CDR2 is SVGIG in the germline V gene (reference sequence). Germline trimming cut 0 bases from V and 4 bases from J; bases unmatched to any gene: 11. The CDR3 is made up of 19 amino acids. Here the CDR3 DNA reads TGTGCCTGGAGTGTACTTCGGACTAGCGGGAGGCACTCTTACAATGAGCAGTTCTTC. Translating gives CAWSVLRTSGRHSYNEQFF. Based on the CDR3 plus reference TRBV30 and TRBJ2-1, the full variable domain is SQTIHQWPATLVQPVGSPLSLECTVEGTSNPNLYWYRQAAGRGLQLLFYSVGIGQISSEVPQNLSASRPQDRQFILSSKKLLLSDSGFYLCAWSVLRTSGRHSYNEQFFGPGTRLTVL.

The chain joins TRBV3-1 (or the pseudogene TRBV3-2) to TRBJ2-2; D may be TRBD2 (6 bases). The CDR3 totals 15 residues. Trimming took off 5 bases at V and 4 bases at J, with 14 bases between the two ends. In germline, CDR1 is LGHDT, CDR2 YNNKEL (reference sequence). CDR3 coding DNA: TGTGCCAGCAGCATCTCGGGGGTCTCCACCGGGGAGCTGTTTTTT. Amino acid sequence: CASSISGVSTGELFF.

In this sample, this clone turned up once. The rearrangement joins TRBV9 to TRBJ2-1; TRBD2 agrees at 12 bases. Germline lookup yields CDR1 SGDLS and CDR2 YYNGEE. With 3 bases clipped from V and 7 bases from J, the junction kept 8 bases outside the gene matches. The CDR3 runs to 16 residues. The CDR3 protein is CASSERLAGVINEQFF. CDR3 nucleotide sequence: TGTGCCAGCAGCGAACGACTAGCGGGAGTTATAAATGAGCAGTTCTTC.

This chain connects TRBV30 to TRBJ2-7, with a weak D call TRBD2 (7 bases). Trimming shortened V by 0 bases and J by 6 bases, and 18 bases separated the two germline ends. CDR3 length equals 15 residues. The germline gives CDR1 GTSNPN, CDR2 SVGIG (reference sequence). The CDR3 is CAWSVAGHTVGEQYF. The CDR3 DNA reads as TGTGCCTGGAGTGTAGCGGGACACACAGTCGGCGAGCAGTACTTC.

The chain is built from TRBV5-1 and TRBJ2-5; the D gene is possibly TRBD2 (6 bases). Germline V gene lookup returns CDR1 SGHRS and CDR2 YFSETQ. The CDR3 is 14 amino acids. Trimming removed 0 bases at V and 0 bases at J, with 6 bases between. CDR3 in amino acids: CASSLGLDQETQYF. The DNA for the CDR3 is TGCGCCAGCAGCTTGGGACTAGACCAAGAGACCCAGTACTTC.

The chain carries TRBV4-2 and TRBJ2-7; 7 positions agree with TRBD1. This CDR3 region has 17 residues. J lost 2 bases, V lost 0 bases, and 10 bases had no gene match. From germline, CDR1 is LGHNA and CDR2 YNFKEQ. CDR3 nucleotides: TGTGCCAGCAGCCAAGATCTAGACAGGGTAAAACCCTACGAGCAGTACTTC. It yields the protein CASSQDLDRVKPYEQYF.

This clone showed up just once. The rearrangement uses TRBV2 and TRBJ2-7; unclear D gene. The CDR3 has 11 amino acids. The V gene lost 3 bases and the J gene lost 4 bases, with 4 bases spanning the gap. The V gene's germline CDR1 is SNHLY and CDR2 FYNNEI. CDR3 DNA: TGTGCCAGCAGTGACCCTTACGAGCAGTACTTC. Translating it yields CASSDPYEQYF.

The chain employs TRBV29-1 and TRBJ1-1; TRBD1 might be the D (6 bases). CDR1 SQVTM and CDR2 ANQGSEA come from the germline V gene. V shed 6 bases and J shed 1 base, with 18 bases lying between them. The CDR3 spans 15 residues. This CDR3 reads CSVFSYRAGNTEAFF. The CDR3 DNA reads TGCAGCGTATTTTCCTACAGGGCTGGGAACACTGAAGCTTTCTTT.

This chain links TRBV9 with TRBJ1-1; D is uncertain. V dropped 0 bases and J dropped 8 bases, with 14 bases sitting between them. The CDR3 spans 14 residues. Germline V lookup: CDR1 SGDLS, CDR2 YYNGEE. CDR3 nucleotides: TGTGCCAGCAGCGTAGGCGGGTCGGGCGGGGAAGCTTTCTTT. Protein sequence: CASSVGGSGGEAFF.

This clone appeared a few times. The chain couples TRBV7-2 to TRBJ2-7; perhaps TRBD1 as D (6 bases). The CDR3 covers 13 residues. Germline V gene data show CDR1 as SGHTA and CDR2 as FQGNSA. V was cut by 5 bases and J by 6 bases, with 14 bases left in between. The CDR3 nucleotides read TGTGCCAGCAGCCCGGGGACAAGGAGCGAGCAGTACTTC. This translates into CASSPGTRSEQYF.

The DNA of the CDR3 is TGTGCCACCAGTGAGTCCCCGGGCGGGATAGAGACCCAGTACTTC. It codes for CATSESPGGIETQYF. The chain is built from TRBV24-1 and TRBJ2-5; a weak D match, TRBD2 (6 bases). V lost 4 bases, J lost 4 bases, and 15 bases lay in between. Germline CDR1 and CDR2: KGHDR and SFDVKD. The CDR3 is 15 residues long.